This record covers a single T cell receptor beta chain. Its antigen is unidentified. The data are from a study of T cell responses to AZD1222 COVID-19 vaccine. The study, taken as a whole, reports: Distributed over spike, vaccine-associated CD4 TCRs predominated at 160-218 and 743-854. There were mostly white British donors and more females than males, and clonal diversity was possibly underestimated. It was only a handful of AZD1222 recipients who were seropositive at baseline.

Profiled with immunoSEQ multiplex PCR; TCRdb holds only in-frame clones, not every one. The table records over 45,000 clones, roughly 90% of them present only once. The CDR3 spans 15 residues. Germline V gene lookup returns CDR1 LGHNA and CDR2 YSLEER. V was shortened by 0 bases and J by 1 base, with 7 bases between the two germline ends. The chain has TRBV4-3 and TRBJ2-1; D unclear. The source material was peripheral blood, sampled 28 days after the second AZD1222 dose. This clonotype originated in an adult who received the AZD1222 COVID-19 vaccine. The CDR3 here is CASSQDIDSYNEQFF. CDR3 DNA sequence: TGCGCCAGCAGCCAAGATATAGATTCCTACAATGAGCAGTTCTTC.